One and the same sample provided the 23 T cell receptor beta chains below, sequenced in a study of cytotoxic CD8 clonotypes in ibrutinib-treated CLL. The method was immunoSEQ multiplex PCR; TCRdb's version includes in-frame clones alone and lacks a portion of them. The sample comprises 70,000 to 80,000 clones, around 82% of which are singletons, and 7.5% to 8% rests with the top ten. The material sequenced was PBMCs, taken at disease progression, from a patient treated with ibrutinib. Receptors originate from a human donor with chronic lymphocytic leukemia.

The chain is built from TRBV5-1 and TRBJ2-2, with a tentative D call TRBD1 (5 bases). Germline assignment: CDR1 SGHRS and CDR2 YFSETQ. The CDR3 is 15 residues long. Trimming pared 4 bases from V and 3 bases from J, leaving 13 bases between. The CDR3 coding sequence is TGCGCCAGCAGCCCATTGGACATTTACACCGGGGAGCTGTTTTTT. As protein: CASSPLDIYTGELFF.

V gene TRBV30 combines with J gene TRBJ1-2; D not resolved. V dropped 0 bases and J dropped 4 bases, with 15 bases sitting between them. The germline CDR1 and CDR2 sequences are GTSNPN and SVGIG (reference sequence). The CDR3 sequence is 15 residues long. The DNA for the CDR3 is TGTGCCTGGAGTGTACCAAGGGTCAGGATCTATGGCTACACCTTC. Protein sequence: CAWSVPRVRIYGYTF.

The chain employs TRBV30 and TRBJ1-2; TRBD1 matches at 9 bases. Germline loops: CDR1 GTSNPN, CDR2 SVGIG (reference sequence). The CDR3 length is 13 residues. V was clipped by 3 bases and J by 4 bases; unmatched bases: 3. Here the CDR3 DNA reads TGTGCCTGGAGAACGACAGGGGGCTATGGCTACACCTTC. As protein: CAWRTTGGYGYTF.

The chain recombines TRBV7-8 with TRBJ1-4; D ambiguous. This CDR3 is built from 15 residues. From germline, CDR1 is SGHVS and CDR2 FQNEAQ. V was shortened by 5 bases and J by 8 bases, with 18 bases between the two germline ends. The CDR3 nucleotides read TGTGCCAGCAGCCCCGGGCTGATAGGAGGAGAAAAACTGTTTTTT. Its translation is CASSPGLIGGEKLFF.

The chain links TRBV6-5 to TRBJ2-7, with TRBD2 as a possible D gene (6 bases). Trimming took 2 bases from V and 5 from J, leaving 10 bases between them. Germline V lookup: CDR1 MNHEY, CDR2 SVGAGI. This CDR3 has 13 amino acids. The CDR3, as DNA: TGTGCCAGCAGTTACACGGGGGTCCACGAGCAGTACTTC. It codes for CASSYTGVHEQYF.

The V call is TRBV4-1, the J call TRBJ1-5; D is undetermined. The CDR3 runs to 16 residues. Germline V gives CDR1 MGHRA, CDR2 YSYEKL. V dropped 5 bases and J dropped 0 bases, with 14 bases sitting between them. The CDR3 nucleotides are TGCGCCAGCAGCGGAGTCCCTGGGGATAGCAATCAGCCCCAGCATTTT. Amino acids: CASSGVPGDSNQPQHF.

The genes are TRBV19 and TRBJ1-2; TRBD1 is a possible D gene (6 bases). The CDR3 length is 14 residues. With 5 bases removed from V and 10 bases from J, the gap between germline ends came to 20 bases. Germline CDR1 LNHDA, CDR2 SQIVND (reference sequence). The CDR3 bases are TGTGCCAGTAGTCCATCACAGGGTCCGTTAGCCTACACCTTC. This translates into CASSPSQGPLAYTF.

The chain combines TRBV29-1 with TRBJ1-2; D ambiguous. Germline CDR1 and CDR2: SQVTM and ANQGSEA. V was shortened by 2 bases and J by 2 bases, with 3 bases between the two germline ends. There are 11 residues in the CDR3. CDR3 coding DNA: TGCAGCGTTGAACTCAACTATGGCTACACCTTC. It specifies CSVELNYGYTF.

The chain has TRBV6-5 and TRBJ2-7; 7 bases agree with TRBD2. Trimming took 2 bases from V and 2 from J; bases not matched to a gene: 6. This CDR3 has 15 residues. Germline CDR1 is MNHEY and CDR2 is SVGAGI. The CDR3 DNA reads TGTGCCAGCAGTTACGCTAGCGGTAGTACCTACGAGCAGTACTTC. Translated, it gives CASSYASGSTYEQYF.

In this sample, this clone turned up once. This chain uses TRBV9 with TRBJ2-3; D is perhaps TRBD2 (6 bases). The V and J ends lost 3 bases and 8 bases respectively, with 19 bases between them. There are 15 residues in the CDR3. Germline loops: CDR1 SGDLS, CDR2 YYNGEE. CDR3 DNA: TGTGCCAGCAGCGGGGGGTCTAGCGAGATGGGTACGCAGTATTTT. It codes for CASSGGSSEMGTQYF.

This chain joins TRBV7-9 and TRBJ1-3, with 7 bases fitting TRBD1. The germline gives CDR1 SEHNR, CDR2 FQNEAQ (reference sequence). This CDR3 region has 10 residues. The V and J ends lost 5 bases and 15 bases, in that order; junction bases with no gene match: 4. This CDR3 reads CASSLGTAYF. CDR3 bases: TGTGCCAGCAGCCTCGGGACAGCATATTTT.

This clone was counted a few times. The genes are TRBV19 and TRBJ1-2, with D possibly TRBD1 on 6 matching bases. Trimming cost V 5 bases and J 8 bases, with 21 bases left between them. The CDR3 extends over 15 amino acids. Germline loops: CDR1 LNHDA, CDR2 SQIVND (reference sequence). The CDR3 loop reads CASSLSLTGIGGYTF. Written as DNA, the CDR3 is TGTGCCAGTAGTCTAAGTCTCACAGGGATCGGCGGCTACACCTTC.

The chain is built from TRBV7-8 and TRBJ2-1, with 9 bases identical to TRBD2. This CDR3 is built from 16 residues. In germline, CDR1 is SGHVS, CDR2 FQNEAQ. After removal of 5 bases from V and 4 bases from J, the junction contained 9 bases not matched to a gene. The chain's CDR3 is CASSVEGLAIYNEQFF. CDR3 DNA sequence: TGTGCCAGCAGCGTAGAGGGACTAGCAATATACAATGAGCAGTTCTTC. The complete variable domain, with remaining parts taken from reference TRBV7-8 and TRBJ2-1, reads GAGVSQSPRYKVAKRGQDVALRCDPISGHVSLFWYQQALGQGPEFLTYFQNEAQLDKSGLPSDRFFAERPEGSVSTLKIQRTQQEDSAVYLCASSVEGLAIYNEQFFGPGTRLTVL.

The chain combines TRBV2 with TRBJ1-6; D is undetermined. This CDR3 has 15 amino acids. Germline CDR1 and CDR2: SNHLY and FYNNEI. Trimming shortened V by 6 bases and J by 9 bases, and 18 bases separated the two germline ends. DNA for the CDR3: TGTGCCAGCAGCCGGGGATCGTCAACCTTTTCACCCCTCCACTTT. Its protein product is CASSRGSSTFSPLHF.

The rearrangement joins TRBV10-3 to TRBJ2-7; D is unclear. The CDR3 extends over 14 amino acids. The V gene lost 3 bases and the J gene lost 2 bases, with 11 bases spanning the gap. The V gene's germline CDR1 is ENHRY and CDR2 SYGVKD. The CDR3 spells CAISESRRPYEQYF. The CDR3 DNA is TGTGCCATCAGTGAATCCCGGAGACCCTACGAGCAGTACTTC.

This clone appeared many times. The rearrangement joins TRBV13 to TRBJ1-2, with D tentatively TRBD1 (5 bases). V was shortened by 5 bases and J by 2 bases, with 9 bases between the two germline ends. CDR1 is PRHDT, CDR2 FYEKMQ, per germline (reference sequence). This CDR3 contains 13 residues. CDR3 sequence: CASSQNRNYGYTF. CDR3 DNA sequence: TGTGCCAGCAGCCAAAACAGGAACTATGGCTACACCTTC.

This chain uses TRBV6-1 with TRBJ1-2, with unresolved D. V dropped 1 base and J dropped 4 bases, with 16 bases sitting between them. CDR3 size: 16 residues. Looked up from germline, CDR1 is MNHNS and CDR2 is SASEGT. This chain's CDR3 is CASSEVAGLSPYGYTF. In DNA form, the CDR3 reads TGTGCCAGCAGTGAAGTCGCGGGCCTCTCGCCCTATGGCTACACCTTC.

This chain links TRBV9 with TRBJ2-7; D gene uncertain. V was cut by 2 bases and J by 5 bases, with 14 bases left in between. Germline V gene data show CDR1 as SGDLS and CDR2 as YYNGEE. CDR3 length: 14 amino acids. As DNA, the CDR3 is TGTGCCAGCAGCGTTTCAAGGGTAGGCGACGAGCAGTACTTC. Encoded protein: CASSVSRVGDEQYF.

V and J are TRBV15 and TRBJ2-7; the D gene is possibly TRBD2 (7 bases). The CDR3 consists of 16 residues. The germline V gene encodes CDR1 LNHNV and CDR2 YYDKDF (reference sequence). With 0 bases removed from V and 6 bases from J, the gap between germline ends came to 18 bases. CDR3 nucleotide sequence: TGTGCCACCAGCAGAGATGTAGGGGGGGGACGGCGCGAGCAGTACTTC. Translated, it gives CATSRDVGGGRREQYF. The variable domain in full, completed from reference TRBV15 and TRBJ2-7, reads DAMVIQNPRYQVTQFGKPVTLSCSQTLNHNVMYWYQQKSSQAPKLLFHYYDKDFNNEADTPDNFQSRRPNTSFCFLDIRSPGLGDTAMYLCATSRDVGGGRREQYFGPGTRLTVT.

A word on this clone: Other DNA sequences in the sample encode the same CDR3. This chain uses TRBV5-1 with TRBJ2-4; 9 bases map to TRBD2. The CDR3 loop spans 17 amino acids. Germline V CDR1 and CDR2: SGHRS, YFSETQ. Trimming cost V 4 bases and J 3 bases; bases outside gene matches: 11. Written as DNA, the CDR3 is TGCGCCAGCAGCCCAACGGGGGGGCGGGAGGGCAAAAACATTCAGTACTTC. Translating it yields CASSPTGGREGKNIQYF.

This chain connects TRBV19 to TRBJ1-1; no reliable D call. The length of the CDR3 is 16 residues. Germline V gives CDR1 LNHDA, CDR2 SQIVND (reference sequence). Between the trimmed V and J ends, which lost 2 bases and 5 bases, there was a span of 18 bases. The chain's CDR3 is CASSILVSRGRTEAFF. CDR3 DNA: TGTGCCAGTAGTATACTCGTGAGCAGAGGGAGGACTGAAGCTTTCTTT.

The CDR3 here is CASSLRDPRTDTQYF. The CDR3 nucleotides are TGTGCCAGCAGTTTAAGGGACCCCCGCACAGATACGCAGTATTTT. V and J are TRBV27 and TRBJ2-3; D could derive from TRBD1 or TRBD2 (5 bases each). The germline V and J ends were trimmed by 2 bases and 1 base, with 10 bases remaining between them. The CDR3 is 15 amino acids. The germline gives CDR1 MNHEY, CDR2 SMNVEV (reference sequence).

This CDR3 reads CASSILEASEQFF. CDR3 DNA: TGCGCCAGCAGCATTTTGGAAGCCAGTGAGCAGTTCTTC. The chain joins TRBV5-1 to TRBJ2-1, with D uncertain. CDR3 size: 13 residues. Trimming cost V 4 bases and J 9 bases, with 14 bases left between them. Germline V gene lookup returns CDR1 SGHRS and CDR2 YFSETQ. The full variable domain, rest sourced from reference TRBV5-1 and TRBJ2-1, is KAGVTQTPRYLIKTRGQQVTLSCSPISGHRSVSWYQQTPGQGLQFLFEYFSETQRNKGNFPGRFSGRQFSNSRSEMNVSTLELGDSALYLCASSILEASEQFFGPGTRLTVL.